This entry is about one T cell receptor (beta chain). The data derive from a study of blood T cell repertoires in COVID-19. As for the study in general: Collection of acute and convalescent COVID-19 samples took place in the United States, Italy and Spain. The cDNA or gDNA used as material had been derived from T cells, B-cell-depleted T cells, or PBMCs.

The CDR3 covers 16 residues. V lost 5 bases to trimming and J lost 5 bases; unmatched junction nucleotides: 12. Germline V gives CDR1 LGHDT, CDR2 YNNKEL (reference sequence). How the authors handled the data: Amplifying reference gene primers gave estimates of nucleated cell counts. TCRdb's copy holds only in-frame clones and misses some; the assay was immunoSEQ multiplex PCR. V and J calls and clone size are as listed in that table; D and trimming were resolved from the DNA. The sample lists 130,000 to 150,000 clones; 65% to 85% were seen once. Sequencing was performed on PBMCs or T cells enriched from blood (not recorded which). The sequence derives from a woman in her forties or fifties who had been exposed to COVID-19. The chain has TRBV3-1 (or the pseudogene TRBV3-2) and TRBJ1-2, with 9 bases identical to TRBD1. DNA of the CDR3: TGTGCCAGCAGCTCAACGGGACAGGGACTCGTTTATGGCTACACCTTC. This codes for CASSSTGQGLVYGYTF.